This T cell receptor (beta chain) was identified during a study of T-cell memory formation after mild COVID-19. At the level of the study: Each donor largely had its own TCR clusters. Findings and limits, study-wide: The main location of contracting CD4+ clones was CM and EM, and that of contracting CD8+ clones was EMRA. Pre-infection memory already had some responding clones, implying cross-reactive memory joined.

Germline CDR1 and CDR2: MGHDK and SYGVNS. V gave up 2 bases and J gave up 5 bases, with 13 bases separating them. The CDR3 has 16 amino acids. With respect to this clonotype: Antigen: not known.

TCRdb reprocessed the 5' RACE reads with MiXCR, giving one entry per CDR3 protein. This table holds some 120,000 distinct CDR3 sequences, over 15% found once. The sequencing input was PBMCs or a T cell subset sorted from them (not recorded which). This receptor was identified in a man aged 18-30 years who had mild COVID-19 (a few samples of this study predate the infection). Cell type and time point are not known. J is TRBJ2-6 and V is TRBV25-1; D gene uncertain. The CDR3 nucleotides are TGTGCCAGCAGTGAAGCGAGCCAACTCTGGGCCAACGTCCTGACTTTC. Encoded protein: CASSEASQLWANVLTF.